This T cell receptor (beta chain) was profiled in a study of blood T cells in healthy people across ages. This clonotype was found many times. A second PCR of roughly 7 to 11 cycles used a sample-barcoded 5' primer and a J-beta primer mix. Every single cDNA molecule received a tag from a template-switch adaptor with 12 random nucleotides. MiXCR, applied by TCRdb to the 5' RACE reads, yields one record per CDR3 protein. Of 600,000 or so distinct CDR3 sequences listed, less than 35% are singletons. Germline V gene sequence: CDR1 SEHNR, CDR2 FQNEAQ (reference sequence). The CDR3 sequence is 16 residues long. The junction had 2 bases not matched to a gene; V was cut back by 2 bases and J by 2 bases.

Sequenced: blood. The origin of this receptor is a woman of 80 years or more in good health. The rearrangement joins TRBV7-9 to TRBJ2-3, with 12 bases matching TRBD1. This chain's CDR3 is CASSLQGQGATDTQYF. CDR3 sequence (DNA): TGTGCCAGCAGCTTACAGGGACAGGGGGCCACAGATACGCAGTATTTT.